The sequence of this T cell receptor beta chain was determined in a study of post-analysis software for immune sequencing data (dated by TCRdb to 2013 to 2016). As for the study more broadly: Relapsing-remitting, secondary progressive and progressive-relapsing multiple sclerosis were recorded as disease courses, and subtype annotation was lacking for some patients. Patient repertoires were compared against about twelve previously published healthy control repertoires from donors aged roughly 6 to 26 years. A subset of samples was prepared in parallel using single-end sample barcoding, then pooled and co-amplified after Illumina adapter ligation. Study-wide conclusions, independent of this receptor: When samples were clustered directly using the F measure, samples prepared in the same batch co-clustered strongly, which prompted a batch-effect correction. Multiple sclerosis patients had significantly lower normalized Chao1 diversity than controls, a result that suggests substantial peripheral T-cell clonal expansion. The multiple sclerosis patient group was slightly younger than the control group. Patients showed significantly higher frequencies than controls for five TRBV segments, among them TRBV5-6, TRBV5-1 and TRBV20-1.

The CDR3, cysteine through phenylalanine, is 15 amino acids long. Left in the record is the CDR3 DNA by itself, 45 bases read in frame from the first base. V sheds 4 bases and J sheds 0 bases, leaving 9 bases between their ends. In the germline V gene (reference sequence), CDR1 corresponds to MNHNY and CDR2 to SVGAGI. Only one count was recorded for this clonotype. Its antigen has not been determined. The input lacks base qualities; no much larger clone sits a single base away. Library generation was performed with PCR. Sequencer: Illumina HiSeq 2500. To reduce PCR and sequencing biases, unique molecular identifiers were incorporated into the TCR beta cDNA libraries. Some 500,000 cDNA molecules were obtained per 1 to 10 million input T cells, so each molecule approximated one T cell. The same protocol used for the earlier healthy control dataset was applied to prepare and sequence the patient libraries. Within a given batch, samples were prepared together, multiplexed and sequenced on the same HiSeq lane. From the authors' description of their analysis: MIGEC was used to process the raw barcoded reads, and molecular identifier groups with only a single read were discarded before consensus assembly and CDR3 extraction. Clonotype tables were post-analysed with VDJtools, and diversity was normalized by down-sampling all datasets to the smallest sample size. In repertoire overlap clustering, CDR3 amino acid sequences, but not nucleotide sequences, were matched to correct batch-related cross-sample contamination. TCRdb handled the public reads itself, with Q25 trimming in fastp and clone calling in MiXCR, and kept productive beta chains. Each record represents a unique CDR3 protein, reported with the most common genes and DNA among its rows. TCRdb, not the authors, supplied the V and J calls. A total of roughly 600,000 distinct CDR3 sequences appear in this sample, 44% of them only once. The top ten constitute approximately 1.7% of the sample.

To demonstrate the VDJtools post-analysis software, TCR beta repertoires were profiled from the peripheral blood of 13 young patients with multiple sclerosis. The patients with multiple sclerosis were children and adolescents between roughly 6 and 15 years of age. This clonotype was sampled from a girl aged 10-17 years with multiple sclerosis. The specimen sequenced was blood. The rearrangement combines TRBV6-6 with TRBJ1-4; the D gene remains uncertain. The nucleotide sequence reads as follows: TGTGCCAGCAGTTTCTGCCTAGCAACTAATGAAAAACTGTTTTTT. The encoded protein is CASSFCLATNEKLFF.